This T cell receptor beta chain was captured in a study of beta chain features in type 1 diabetes. What was sequenced were expressed TCRB transcripts, since all of the isolated RNA had been reverse transcribed. Sequencing was performed with immunoSEQ multiplex PCR; in TCRdb, only in-frame clones are kept and a portion is missing. The table includes almost 350,000 clones, 8% detected once. CD45RO/CCR7/CD25/CD127/CD95/CD27 sorting isolated CD4+ naive, central memory, regulatory and stem cell-like memory cells. The study, taken as a whole, reports: Diminished insertions and augmented deletions at VDJ junctions characterized type 1 diabetes patients. In every one of the four CD4+ subsets, TCRB CDR3s were moderately but significantly shorter in Type 1 diabetes patients. Naive, central memory and Treg TCRB repertoires appeared more alike in patients than in healthy donors.

Looked up from germline, CDR1 is SEHNR and CDR2 is FQNEAQ (reference sequence). This CDR3 contains 15 residues. V shed 2 bases and J shed 4 bases, with 15 bases lying between them. On this clone: Antigen specificity is unknown.

The sequence was obtained from a woman aged 18-30 years in good health. The rearrangement joins TRBV7-9 to TRBJ2-7; D possibly uses TRBD1 or TRBD2 (5 bases each). Sequencing used central memory CD4+ T cells from blood. CDR3 sequence: CASSLRGSPEYEQYF. CDR3 DNA sequence: TGTGCCAGCAGCTTACGGGGCAGCCCCGAGTACGAGCAGTACTTC.